These 30 T cell receptor beta chains came from one sample sequenced in a study of T cell repertoires in cytomegalovirus infection (dated by TCRdb to about 2019). The data were produced on an Illumina HiSeq 1500. TCRdb redid the processing of the public reads, applying fastp at Q25 and MiXCR, and retained in-frame beta chains. Rows with one shared CDR3 protein collapse into an entry with the most common genes and DNA. The sample table holds about 310,000 distinct CDR3 sequences, of which around 10% were seen once. The leading ten clones occupy around 2.5% of the sample. What was sequenced was PBMCs. Every receptor here comes from a human donor in good health (CMV status not recorded). Some clones in this sample may be carry-over from other donors' samples.

Ten or more counts support this clonotype. The gene calls are TRBV7-2 and TRBJ2-5, with D perhaps matching TRBD2 (6 bases). From germline, CDR1 is SGHTA and CDR2 FQGNSA. V was cut by 4 bases and J by 5 bases, with 20 bases left in between. The CDR3 runs 16 residues. CDR3 region: CASSSPMWGDEETQYF. CDR3 nucleotides: TGTGCCAGCAGCTCCCCCATGTGGGGGGACGAGGAGACCCAGTACTTC. Drawing the rest from reference TRBV7-2 and TRBJ2-5, the complete variable domain is GAGVSQSPSNKVTEKGKDVELRCDPISGHTALYWYRQSLGQGLEFLIYFQGNSAPDKSGLPSDRFSAERTGGSVSTLTIQRTQQEDSAVYLCASSSPMWGDEETQYFGPGTRLLVL.

This clonotype was recorded at least ten times. This sequence joins TRBV28 and TRBJ2-6; 8 nucleotides align to TRBD1. Trimming removed 6 bases from V and 2 bases from J; junction bases left unmatched: 6. The germline CDR1 and CDR2 sequences are MDHEN and SYDVKM. This CDR3 contains 16 residues. The CDR3 DNA reads as TGTGCCAGCAGGGACGACAGGGGCGCTGGGGCCAACGTCCTGACTTTC. Protein: CASRDDRGAGANVLTF.

The sample holds many counts of this clonotype. J is TRBJ1-5 and V is TRBV28, with D perhaps matching TRBD1 (5 bases). From germline, CDR1 is MDHEN and CDR2 SYDVKM. V was trimmed by 2 bases and J by 1 base, leaving 15 bases between them. CDR3 length equals 17 residues. In nucleotides, the CDR3 is TGTGCCAGCAGTTTAACTCCAGGGCCATTAAGCAATCAGCCCCAGCATTTT. Encoded protein: CASSLTPGPLSNQPQHF.

This clonotype was recorded at least ten times. The chain combines TRBV7-2 with TRBJ1-2, with D perhaps matching TRBD1 (5 bases). The CDR3 is 14 amino acids. V was shortened by 4 bases and J by 6 bases, with 15 bases between the two germline ends. CDR1 is SGHTA, CDR2 FQGNSA, per germline. The CDR3 DNA follows: TGTGCCAGCAGCTCCCCCGGGGGAAGAAATGGCTACACCTTC. This encodes CASSSPGGRNGYTF.

This clonotype came up many times. The chain couples TRBV7-6 to TRBJ2-7; tentative D call: TRBD1 (6 bases). Germline V CDR1 and CDR2: SGHVS, FNYEAQ. The CDR3 is 15 residues long. Trimming removed 4 bases at V and 0 bases at J, with 13 bases between. The CDR3 region has the DNA TGTGCCAGCAGCTCCGGACAGCGAAACTCCTACGAGCAGTACTTC. Residues: CASSSGQRNSYEQYF.

This clonotype was seen many times. The junction does not match germline at one end; this may be a read error. The chain recombines TRBV7-7 with TRBJ2-5, with D perhaps TRBD2 (7 bases). Per germline, CDR1 SSHAT and CDR2 FNYEAQ (reference sequence). The CDR3 covers 18 residues. In DNA, the CDR3 is TGTGCTAGCAGCTTAGCCTCGCGGGGGCAGGGGATCCAAGAGACCCAGTACTTC. Protein: CASSLASRGQGIQETQYF. The entire variable domain, with the rest obtained from reference TRBV7-7 and TRBJ2-5, is as follows: GAGVSQSPRYKVTKRGQDVTLRCDPISSHATLYWYQQALGQGPEFLTYFNYEAQPDKSGLPSDRFSAERPEGSISTLTIQRTEQRDSAMYRCASSLASRGQGIQETQYFGPGTRLLVL.

This clonotype has a count of ten or more. The J gene is TRBJ1-1, the V gene TRBV14; the D gene is possibly TRBD1 (6 bases). V was pared by 0 bases and J by 6 bases, with 20 bases between. The CDR3 has 17 residues. The V gene's germline CDR1 is SGHDN and CDR2 FVKESK. The CDR3 DNA sequence: TGTGCCAGCAGCCAAGATAGCACCTGGCCGGGGGCTTCTGAAGCTTTCTTT. This encodes CASSQDSTWPGASEAFF.

This clonotype was counted many times. The chain is built from TRBV5-4 and TRBJ2-2, with 7 bases that match TRBD1. The CDR3 contains 16 residues. V lost 4 bases, J lost 2 bases, and 8 bases stayed unmatched. From germline, CDR1 is SGHNT and CDR2 YYREEE (reference sequence). The CDR3 DNA sequence: TGTGCCAGCAGCCCTGGGACAGTATCCAACACCGGGGAGCTGTTTTTT. Translation: CASSPGTVSNTGELFF.

The chain links TRBV5-1 to TRBJ1-2; 9 bases match TRBD1. The length of the CDR3 is 14 residues. The V and J ends lost 4 bases and 6 bases, in that order; junction bases with no gene match: 7. The germline gives CDR1 SGHRS, CDR2 YFSETQ. In DNA form, the CDR3 reads TGCGCCAGCAGCACGGACAGGGGAGGTGATGGCTACACCTTC. Amino acids: CASSTDRGGDGYTF.

This clonotype was observed many times. The chain links TRBV11-2 to TRBJ2-1; a possible D gene is TRBD2 (6 bases). Germline CDR1 and CDR2: SGHAT and FQNNGV. The CDR3 length is 16 residues. Trimming took off 4 bases at V and 0 bases at J, with 13 bases between the two ends. The CDR3 protein is CASSSPGVGSYNEQFF. Written as DNA, the CDR3 is TGTGCCAGCAGCTCGCCGGGAGTCGGCTCCTACAATGAGCAGTTCTTC.

This clonotype was counted ten times or more. The V gene is TRBV7-9, the J gene TRBJ2-3; TRBD2 matches 10 bases. The junction had 3 bases not matched to a gene; V was cut back by 5 bases and J by 4 bases. The CDR3 extends over 14 amino acids. Germline CDR1 SEHNR, CDR2 FQNEAQ (reference sequence). The CDR3 here is CASSQGLAADTQYF. DNA for the CDR3: TGTGCCAGCAGCCAAGGACTAGCGGCAGATACGCAGTATTTT.

This clonotype was recorded at least ten times. This chain connects TRBV7-2 to TRBJ1-6, with D possibly TRBD1 on 6 matching bases. The V end lost 1 base, the J end lost 9 bases, and 10 bases lay between the germline ends. CDR1 and CDR2 (germline): SGHTA, FQGNSA. This CDR3 comprises 14 residues. CDR3 sequence reads: CASSLEGDFSPLHF. The CDR3 DNA reads TGTGCCAGCAGCTTAGAGGGGGATTTTTCACCCCTCCACTTT.

The chain uses TRBV7-9 and TRBJ2-1; a weak D match, TRBD1 (6 bases). V lost 1 base and J lost 7, with 14 bases in between. In germline, CDR1 is SEHNR, CDR2 FQNEAQ (reference sequence). CDR3 length: 15 residues. The CDR3: CASSLVGTQRNEQFF. In DNA form, the CDR3 reads TGTGCCAGCAGCTTAGTTGGGACACAGAGGAATGAGCAGTTCTTC.

This clonotype was observed many times. The rearrangement links TRBV7-2 to TRBJ1-2; D may be TRBD1 (5 bases). Trimming left V 5 bases short and J 5 bases short, with 15 bases between. The CDR3 spans 14 residues. The germline V gene has CDR1 SGHTA and CDR2 FQGNSA. CDR3 nucleotide sequence: TGTGCCAGCAGCCCTTTCCAGGGACCTTATGGCTACACCTTC. Translating it yields CASSPFQGPYGYTF. The whole variable domain, filled in from reference TRBV7-2 and TRBJ1-2, reads GAGVSQSPSNKVTEKGKDVELRCDPISGHTALYWYRQSLGQGLEFLIYFQGNSAPDKSGLPSDRFSAERTGGSVSTLTIQRTQQEDSAVYLCASSPFQGPYGYTFGSGTRLTVV.

This clonotype came up a few times. The genes are TRBV6-6 and TRBJ1-5; tentative D call: TRBD1 (6 bases). The CDR3 contains 15 residues. Germline lookup yields CDR1 MNHNY and CDR2 SVGAGI (reference sequence). With 4 bases removed from V and 6 bases from J, the gap between germline ends came to 16 bases. In DNA form, the CDR3 reads TGTGCCAGCAGTTCTGACAGTCGAGGGGGTCAGCCCCAGCATTTT. Protein: CASSSDSRGGQPQHF.

This rearrangement joins TRBV6-6 to TRBJ2-5; tentative D call: TRBD2 (6 bases). From germline, CDR1 is MNHNY and CDR2 SVGAGI (reference sequence). Trimming took off 7 bases at V and 5 bases at J, with 17 bases between the two ends. The CDR3 runs to 14 residues. CDR3 bases: TGTGCCAGCACCCCGAGGAGGGTCGGGGAGACCCAGTACTTC. This sequence encodes CASTPRRVGETQYF.

The rearrangement joins TRBV7-9 to TRBJ1-1; D is perhaps TRBD1 (5 bases). V was pared by 4 bases and J by 4 bases, with 19 bases between. Germline CDR1 reads SEHNR; CDR2 reads FQNEAQ (reference sequence). This CDR3 comprises 16 residues. The CDR3: CASSWEPRVSSTEAFF. CDR3 bases: TGTGCCAGCAGCTGGGAACCCAGGGTTTCGAGCACTGAAGCTTTCTTT.

This clonotype was observed many times. The chain carries TRBV7-6 and TRBJ2-7, with 7 bases matching TRBD1. The CDR3 covers 13 residues. The germline V gene has CDR1 SGHVS and CDR2 FNYEAQ. Trimming removed 5 bases from V and 3 bases from J; junction bases left unmatched: 4. DNA for the CDR3: TGTGCCAGCAGCCTCGGGGACAGCTACGAGCAGTACGTC. This gives the protein CASSLGDSYEQYV.

This clonotype was counted ten times or more. The chain carries TRBV28 and TRBJ2-2, with a possible D match to TRBD2 (6 bases). This CDR3 is built from 15 residues. Trimming pared 2 bases from V and 4 bases from J, leaving 11 bases between. Germline lookup yields CDR1 MDHEN and CDR2 SYDVKM. CDR3 protein: CASSLEQEGTGELFF. DNA for the CDR3: TGTGCCAGCAGTTTAGAGCAGGAGGGCACCGGGGAGCTGTTTTTT.

This clonotype was found many times. In DNA, the CDR3 is TGTGCCAGCAGCTGGGCGGGGGCCTACGAGCAGTACGTC. It codes for CASSWAGAYEQYV. The chain recombines TRBV6-2 or TRBV6-3 with TRBJ2-7, with TRBD2 identical over 7 bases. CDR1 is MNHEY and CDR2 is SVGEGT in the germline V gene. Unmatched junction bases numbered 4, after V lost 6 bases and J lost 2 bases. This CDR3 region has 13 residues.

This clonotype was seen ten or more times. J is TRBJ2-7 and V is TRBV5-1; 7 bases match TRBD1. Trimming took 4 bases from V and 7 from J; bases not matched to a gene: 2. This CDR3 contains 11 residues. Germline CDR1 and CDR2: SGHRS and YFSETQ. The CDR3 DNA sequence: TGCGCCAGCAGCACGGGACAGGAGCAGTACTTC. Its translation is CASSTGQEQYF.

This clonotype was seen ten or more times. V gene TRBV28 combines with J gene TRBJ2-7; D is unclear. CDR3 length: 12 residues. Germline V CDR1 and CDR2: MDHEN, SYDVKM. Trimming removed 6 bases at V and 3 bases at J, with 9 bases between. The CDR3 coding sequence is TGTGCCAGCAGCCCGCCGAACTACGAGCAGTACGTC. Protein sequence: CASSPPNYEQYV.

This clonotype was recorded at least ten times. The chain links TRBV29-1 to TRBJ2-1; 8 bases agree with TRBD1. This CDR3 has 11 amino acids. Germline lookup yields CDR1 SQVTM and CDR2 ANQGSEA. The V and J ends lost 7 bases and 8 bases, in that order; junction bases with no gene match: 4. CDR3 sequence: CSAGQGDEQFF. CDR3 nucleotide sequence: TGCAGCGCCGGACAGGGCGATGAGCAGTTCTTC.

Concerning this clonotype itself: A read error may explain this, as a much larger clone is one base away. The CDR3 does not end in the conserved phenylalanine or tryptophan, so this is likely a read error. The chain recombines TRBV28 with TRBJ2-7; 9 bases agree with TRBD1. The CDR3 consists of 15 residues. V lost 6 bases, J lost 1 base, and 7 bases stayed unmatched. The germline gives CDR1 MDHEN, CDR2 SYDVKM. CDR3 DNA: TGTGCCAGCAGCCCAGGACAGGGGTCTTCCTACGAGCAGTACTAC. It codes for CASSPGQGSSYEQYY.

This clonotype was picked up many times. J is TRBJ1-5 and V is TRBV20-1; D might be TRBD1 (5 bases). The germline V gene encodes CDR1 DFQATT and CDR2 SNEGSKA (reference sequence). Trimming took off 3 bases at V and 4 bases at J, with 10 bases between the two ends. The CDR3 contains 13 residues. The CDR3 nucleotides read TGCAGTGCTAGTTCTAACAGGAATCAGCCCCAGCATTTT. Amino acids: CSASSNRNQPQHF.

This clonotype has ten or more counts. The genes are TRBV12-3 or TRBV12-4 and TRBJ1-4; perhaps TRBD1 as D (6 bases). The CDR3 totals 14 residues. The V gene lost 2 bases and the J gene lost 5 bases, with 9 bases spanning the gap. This chain's CDR3 is CASSLWGLNEKLFF. DNA for the CDR3: TGTGCCAGCAGTTTATGGGGGCTAAATGAAAAACTGTTTTTT.

This chain uses TRBV2 with TRBJ1-2; TRBD1 might be the D (5 bases). CDR3 size: 13 residues. The V and J ends lost 7 bases and 7 bases respectively, with 16 bases between them. Germline CDR1 is SNHLY and CDR2 is FYNNEI. The CDR3 reads CASTFARESGYTF. In DNA, the CDR3 is TGTGCCAGCACTTTCGCCAGGGAAAGTGGCTACACCTTC.

J is TRBJ2-1 and V is TRBV23-1; no firm D call. TRBV23-1 is known as an ORF, though its function is uncertain. The CDR3 is made up of 17 amino acids. Trimming removed 2 bases at V and 2 bases at J, with 16 bases between. CDR3 nucleotides: TGCGCCAGCAGTCAAAGGACCAGAAAAAGAGCCTACAATGAGCAGTTCTTC. This translates into CASSQRTRKRAYNEQFF.

This clonotype was seen a few times. This sequence joins TRBV2 and TRBJ1-5; no reliable D call. Germline V CDR1 and CDR2: SNHLY, FYNNEI. The CDR3 extends over 13 amino acids. V lost 10 bases and J lost 4, with 14 bases in between. CDR3 protein: CATQRAGNQPQHF. The DNA of the CDR3 is TGTGCCACCCAGAGGGCGGGGAATCAGCCCCAGCATTTT.

The V gene is TRBV2, the J gene TRBJ2-3, with D unresolved. This CDR3 has 13 residues. From germline, CDR1 is SNHLY and CDR2 FYNNEI. Deletions cut 3 bases from V and 5 bases from J, with 9 bases between. The CDR3 sequence: CASSDVTKDTQYF. CDR3 coding DNA: TGTGCCAGCAGTGATGTGACGAAAGATACGCAGTATTTT.